This T cell receptor (beta chain) was recorded in a study of PD-1 blockade in mismatch repair-deficient tumors. Whole-study context: All were previously treated, progressing patients with some twelve mismatch repair-deficient cancer types. The study's findings and limits: Tumor-resident clones, often undetectable pretreatment in blood, expanded then contracted after pembrolizumab.

A note on this clone: Its cognate antigen is unknown.

Every patient had mismatch repair deficiency by PCR or immunohistochemistry. TCRs were sequenced from three patients responding to pembrolizumab. This CDR3 region has 15 residues. The germline CDR1 and CDR2 sequences are SQVTM and ANQGSEA. J gave up 2 bases and V 2 bases, and 9 bases lay outside the gene matches. Only in-frame clones appear in the TCRdb table, and some are missing; sequencing was by immunoSEQ multiplex PCR. The table shows 120,000 or so clones, with about 88% occurring only once. This rearrangement joins TRBV29-1 to TRBJ2-7, with 7 positions matching TRBD1. The specimen was peripheral blood, collected 44 weeks after starting pembrolizumab. This receptor was identified in an adult with mismatch repair-deficient cancer. CDR3 DNA: TGCAGCGTTGAAATACAGGGGAACCTGGCCTACGAGCAGTACTTC. This codes for CSVEIQGNLAYEQYF.